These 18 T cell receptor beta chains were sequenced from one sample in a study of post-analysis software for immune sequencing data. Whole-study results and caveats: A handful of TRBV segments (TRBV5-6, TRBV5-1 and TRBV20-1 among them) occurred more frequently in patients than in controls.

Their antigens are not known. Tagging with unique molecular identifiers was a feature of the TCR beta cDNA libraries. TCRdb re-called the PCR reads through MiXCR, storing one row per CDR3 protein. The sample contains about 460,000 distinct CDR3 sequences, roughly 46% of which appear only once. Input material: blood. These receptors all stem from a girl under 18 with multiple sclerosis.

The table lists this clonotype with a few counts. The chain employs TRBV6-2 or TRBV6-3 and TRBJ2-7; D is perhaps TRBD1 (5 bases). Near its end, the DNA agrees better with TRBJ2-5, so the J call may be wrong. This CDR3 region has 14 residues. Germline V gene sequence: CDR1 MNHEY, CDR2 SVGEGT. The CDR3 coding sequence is TGTGCCAGCAGTTACCTAGGGGATGGTGAGACCCAGTACTTC. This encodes CASSYLGDGETQYF.

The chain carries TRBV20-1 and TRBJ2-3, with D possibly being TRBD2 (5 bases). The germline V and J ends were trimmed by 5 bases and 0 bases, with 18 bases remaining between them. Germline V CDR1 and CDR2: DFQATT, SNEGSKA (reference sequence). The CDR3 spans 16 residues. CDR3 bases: TGCAGTGCTCCCCGGAGCGGAACTTCTAGCACAGATACGCAGTATTTT. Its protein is CSAPRSGTSSTDTQYF.

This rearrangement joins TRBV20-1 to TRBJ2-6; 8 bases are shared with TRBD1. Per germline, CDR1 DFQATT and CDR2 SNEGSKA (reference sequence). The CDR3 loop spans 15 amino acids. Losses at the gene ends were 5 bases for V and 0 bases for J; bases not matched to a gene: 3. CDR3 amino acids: CSAPDRVSGANVLTF. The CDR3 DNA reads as TGCAGTGCTCCGGACAGGGTCTCTGGGGCCAACGTCCTGACTTTC.

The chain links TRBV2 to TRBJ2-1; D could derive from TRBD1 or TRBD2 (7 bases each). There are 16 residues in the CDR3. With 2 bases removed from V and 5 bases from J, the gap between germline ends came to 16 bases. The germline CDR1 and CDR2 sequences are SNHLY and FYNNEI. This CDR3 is CASSEWGGTENNEQFF. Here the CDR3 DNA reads TGTGCCAGCAGTGAATGGGGGGGGACAGAGAACAATGAGCAGTTCTTC.

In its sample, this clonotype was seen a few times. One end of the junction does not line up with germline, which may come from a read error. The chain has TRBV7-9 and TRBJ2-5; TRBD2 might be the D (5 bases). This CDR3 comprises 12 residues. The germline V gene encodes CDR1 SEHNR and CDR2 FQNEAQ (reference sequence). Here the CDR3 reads CARSLFGEEQYF. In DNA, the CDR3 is TGTGCCCGCAGCTTATTCGGGGAAGAGCAGTACTTC.

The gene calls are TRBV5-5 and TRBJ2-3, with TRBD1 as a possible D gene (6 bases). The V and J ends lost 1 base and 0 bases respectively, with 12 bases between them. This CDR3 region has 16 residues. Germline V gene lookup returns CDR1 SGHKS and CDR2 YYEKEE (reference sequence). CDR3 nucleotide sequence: TGTGCCAGCAGCTTGTGGACAGTAGCTAGCACAGATACGCAGTATTTT. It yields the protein CASSLWTVASTDTQYF.

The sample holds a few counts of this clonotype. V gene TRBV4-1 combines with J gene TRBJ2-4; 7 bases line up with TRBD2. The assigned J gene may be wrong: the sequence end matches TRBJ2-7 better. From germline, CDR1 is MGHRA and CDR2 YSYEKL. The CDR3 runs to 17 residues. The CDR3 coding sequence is TGCGCCAGCAGCCAAGGGGGAACTAGCGAGGCACTTCTCGAGCAGTACTTC. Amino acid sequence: CASSQGGTSEALLEQYF.

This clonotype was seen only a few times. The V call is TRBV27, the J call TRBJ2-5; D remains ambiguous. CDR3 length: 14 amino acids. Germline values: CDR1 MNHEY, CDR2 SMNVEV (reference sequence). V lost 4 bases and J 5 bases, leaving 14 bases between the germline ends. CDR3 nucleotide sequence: TGTGCCAGCAGTTCAGTAGCCTTTGGGGAGACCCAGTACTTC. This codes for CASSSVAFGETQYF.

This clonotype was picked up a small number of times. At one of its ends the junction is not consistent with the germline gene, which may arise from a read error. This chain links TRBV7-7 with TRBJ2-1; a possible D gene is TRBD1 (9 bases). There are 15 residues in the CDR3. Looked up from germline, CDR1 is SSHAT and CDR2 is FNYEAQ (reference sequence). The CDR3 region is CASSLAGQGLNEQFF. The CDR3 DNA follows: TGTGCTAGCAGCTTAGCGGGACAGGGATTGAATGAGCAGTTCTTC.

CDR3 loop: CASSSTSLRETQYF. The CDR3 coding sequence is TGTGCCAGCAGTTCCACTTCGCTCCGGGAGACCCAGTACTTC. J is TRBJ2-5 and V is TRBV12-3 or TRBV12-4; D not certain. The V end was cut by 4 bases, the J end by 5 bases, with 14 bases between. This CDR3 spans 14 amino acids.

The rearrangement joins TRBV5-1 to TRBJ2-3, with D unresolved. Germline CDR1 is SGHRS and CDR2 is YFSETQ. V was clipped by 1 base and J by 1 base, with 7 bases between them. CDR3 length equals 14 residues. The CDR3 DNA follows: TGCGCCAGCAGCTTGCCCAGCCGCACAGATACGCAGTATTTT. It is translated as CASSLPSRTDTQYF.

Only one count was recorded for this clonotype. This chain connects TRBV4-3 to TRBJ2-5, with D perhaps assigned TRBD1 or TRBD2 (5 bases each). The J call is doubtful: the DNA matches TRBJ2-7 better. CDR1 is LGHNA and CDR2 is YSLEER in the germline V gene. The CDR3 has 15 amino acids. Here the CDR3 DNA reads TGCGCCAGCAGCCAAGATGGGGGATCTGCATACGAGCAGTACTTC. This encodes CASSQDGGSAYEQYF.

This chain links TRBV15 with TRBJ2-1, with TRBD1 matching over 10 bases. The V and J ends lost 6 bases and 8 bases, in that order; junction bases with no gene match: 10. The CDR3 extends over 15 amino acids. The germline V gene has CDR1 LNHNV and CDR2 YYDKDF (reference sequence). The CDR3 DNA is TGTGCCACCAGGAACCCCGGGACAGGGGACGATGAGCAGTTCTTC. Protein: CATRNPGTGDDEQFF.

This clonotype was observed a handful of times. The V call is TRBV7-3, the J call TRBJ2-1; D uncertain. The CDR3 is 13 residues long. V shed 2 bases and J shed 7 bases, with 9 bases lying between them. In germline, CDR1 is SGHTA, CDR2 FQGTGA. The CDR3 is CASSLDPGNEQFF. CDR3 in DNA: TGTGCCAGCAGCTTAGATCCGGGTAATGAGCAGTTCTTC.

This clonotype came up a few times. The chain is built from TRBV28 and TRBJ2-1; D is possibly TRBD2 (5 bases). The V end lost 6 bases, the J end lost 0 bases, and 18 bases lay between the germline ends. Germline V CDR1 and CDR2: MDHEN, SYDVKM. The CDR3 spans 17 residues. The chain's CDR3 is CASSRAFGISSYNEQFF. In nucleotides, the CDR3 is TGTGCCAGCAGCCGGGCCTTCGGGATAAGCTCCTACAATGAGCAGTTCTTC. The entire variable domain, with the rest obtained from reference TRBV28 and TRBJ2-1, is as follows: DVKVTQSSRYLVKRTGEKVFLECVQDMDHENMFWYRQDPGLGLRLIYFSYDVKMKEKGDIPEGYSVSREKKERFSLILESASTNQTSMYLCASSRAFGISSYNEQFFGPGTRLTVL.

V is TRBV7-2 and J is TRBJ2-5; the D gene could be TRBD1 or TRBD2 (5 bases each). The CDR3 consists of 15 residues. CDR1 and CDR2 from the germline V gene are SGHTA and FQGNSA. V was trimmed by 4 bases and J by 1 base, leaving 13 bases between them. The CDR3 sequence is CASSYSSGTQETQYF. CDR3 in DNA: TGTGCCAGCAGCTATAGCTCAGGGACCCAAGAGACCCAGTACTTC.

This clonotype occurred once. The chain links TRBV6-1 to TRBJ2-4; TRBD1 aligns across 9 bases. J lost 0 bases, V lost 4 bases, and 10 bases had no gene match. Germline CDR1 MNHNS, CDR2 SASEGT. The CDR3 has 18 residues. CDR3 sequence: CASSGRDREILAKNIQYF. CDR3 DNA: TGTGCCAGCAGTGGCCGGGACAGGGAGATCTTAGCCAAAAACATTCAGTACTTC.

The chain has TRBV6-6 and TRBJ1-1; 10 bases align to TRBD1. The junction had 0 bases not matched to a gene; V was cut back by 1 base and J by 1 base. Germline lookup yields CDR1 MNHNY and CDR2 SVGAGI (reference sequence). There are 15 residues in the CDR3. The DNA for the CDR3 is TGTGCCAGCAGTTACTGGGACAGGGGGAACACTGAAGCTTTCTTT. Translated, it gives CASSYWDRGNTEAFF.